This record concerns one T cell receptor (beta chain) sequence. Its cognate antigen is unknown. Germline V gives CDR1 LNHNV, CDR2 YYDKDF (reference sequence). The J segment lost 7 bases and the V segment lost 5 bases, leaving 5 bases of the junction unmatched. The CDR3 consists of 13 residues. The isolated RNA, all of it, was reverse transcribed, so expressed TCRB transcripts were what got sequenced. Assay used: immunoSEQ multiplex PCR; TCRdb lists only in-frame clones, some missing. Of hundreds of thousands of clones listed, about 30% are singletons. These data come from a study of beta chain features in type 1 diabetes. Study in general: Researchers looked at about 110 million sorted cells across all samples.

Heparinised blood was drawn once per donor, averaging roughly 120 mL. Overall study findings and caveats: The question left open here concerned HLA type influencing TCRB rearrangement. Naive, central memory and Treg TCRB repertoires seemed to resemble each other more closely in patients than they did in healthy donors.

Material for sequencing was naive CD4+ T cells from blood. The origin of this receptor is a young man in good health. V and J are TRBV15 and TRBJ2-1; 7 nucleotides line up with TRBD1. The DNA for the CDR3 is TGTGCCACCAGCTGGCGCAGGGGGAATGAGCAGTTCTTC. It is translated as CATSWRRGNEQFF.